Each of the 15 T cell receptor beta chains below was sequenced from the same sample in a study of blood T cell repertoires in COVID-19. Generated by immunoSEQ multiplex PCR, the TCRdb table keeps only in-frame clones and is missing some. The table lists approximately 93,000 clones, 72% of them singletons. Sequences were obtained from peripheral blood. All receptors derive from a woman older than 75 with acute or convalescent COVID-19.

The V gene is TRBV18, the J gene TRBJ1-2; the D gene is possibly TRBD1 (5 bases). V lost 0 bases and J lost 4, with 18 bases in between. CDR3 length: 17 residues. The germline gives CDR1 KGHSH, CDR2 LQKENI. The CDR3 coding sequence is TGTGCCAGCTCACCACCCTCCCGCAGGCGGGACTTCTATGGCTACACCTTC. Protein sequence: CASSPPSRRRDFYGYTF.

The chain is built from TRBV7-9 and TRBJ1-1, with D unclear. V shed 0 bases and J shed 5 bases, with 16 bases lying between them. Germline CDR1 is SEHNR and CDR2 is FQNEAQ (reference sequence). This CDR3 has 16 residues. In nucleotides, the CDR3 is TGTGCCAGCAGCTTAGCGCGGAGACCCGGAGTTACTGAAGCTTTCTTT. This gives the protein CASSLARRPGVTEAFF.

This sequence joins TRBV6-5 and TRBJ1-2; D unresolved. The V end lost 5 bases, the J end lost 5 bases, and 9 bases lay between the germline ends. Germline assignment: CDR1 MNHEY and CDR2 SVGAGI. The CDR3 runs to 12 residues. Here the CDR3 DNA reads TGTGCCAGCAGTATTACAGATTATGGCTACACCTTC. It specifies CASSITDYGYTF.

The CDR3 protein is CASSQEQGASEKLFF. The CDR3 DNA follows: TGTGCCAGCAGCCAAGAACAGGGGGCTAGTGAAAAACTGTTTTTT. The chain uses TRBV3-1 (or the pseudogene TRBV3-2) and TRBJ1-4, with 9 nucleotides matching TRBD1. This CDR3 region has 15 residues. Germline V lookup: CDR1 LGHDT, CDR2 YNNKEL (reference sequence). V shed 0 bases and J 7 bases; nucleotides not matched to a gene: 3.

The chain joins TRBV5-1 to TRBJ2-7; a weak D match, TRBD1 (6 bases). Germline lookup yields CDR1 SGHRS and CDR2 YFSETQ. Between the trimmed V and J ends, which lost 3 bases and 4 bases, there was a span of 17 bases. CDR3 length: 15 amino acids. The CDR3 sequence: CASSSQGNPGYEQYF. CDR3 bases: TGCGCCAGCAGCTCACAGGGCAACCCGGGGTACGAGCAGTACTTC.

The CDR3 protein is CASDRPGKETQYF. The CDR3 DNA reads as TGTGCCAGCGACCGGCCGGGGAAAGAGACCCAGTACTTC. V is TRBV7-9 and J is TRBJ2-5; D may be TRBD2 (5 bases). CDR3 length equals 13 residues. CDR1 is SEHNR and CDR2 is FQNEAQ in the germline V gene (reference sequence). Trimming left V 8 bases short and J 3 bases short, with 13 bases between.

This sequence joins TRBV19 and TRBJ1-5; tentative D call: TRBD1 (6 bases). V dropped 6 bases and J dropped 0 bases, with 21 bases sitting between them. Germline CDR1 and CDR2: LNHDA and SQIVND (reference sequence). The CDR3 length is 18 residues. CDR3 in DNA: TGTGCCAGTAGCCTACAGGGAGCGACCGACGGTAGCAATCAGCCCCAGCATTTT. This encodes CASSLQGATDGSNQPQHF.

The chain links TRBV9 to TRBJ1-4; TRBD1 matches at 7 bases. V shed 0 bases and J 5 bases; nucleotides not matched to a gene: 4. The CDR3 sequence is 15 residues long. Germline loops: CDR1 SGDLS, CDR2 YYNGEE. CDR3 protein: CASSVGTGWNEKLFF. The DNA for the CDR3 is TGTGCCAGCAGCGTAGGGACAGGTTGGAATGAAAAACTGTTTTTT.

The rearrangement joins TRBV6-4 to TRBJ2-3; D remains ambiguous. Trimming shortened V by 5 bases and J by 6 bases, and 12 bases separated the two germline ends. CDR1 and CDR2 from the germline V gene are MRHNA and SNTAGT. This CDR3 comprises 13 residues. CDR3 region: CASSFDSPDTQYF. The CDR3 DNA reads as TGTGCCAGCAGTTTTGACTCCCCGGATACGCAGTATTTT.

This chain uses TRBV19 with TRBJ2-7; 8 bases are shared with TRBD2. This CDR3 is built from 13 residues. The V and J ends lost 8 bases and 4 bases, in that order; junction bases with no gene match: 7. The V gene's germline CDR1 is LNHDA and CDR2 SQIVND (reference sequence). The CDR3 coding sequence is TGTGCCAGTCGCGGGGGGCAGCTTTACGAGCAGTACTTC. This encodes CASRGGQLYEQYF.

The CDR3 spells CASSLGWGGGNTIYF. Here the CDR3 DNA reads TGTGCCAGCAGCCTAGGTTGGGGAGGTGGAAACACCATATATTTT. This sequence joins TRBV11-2 and TRBJ1-3, with unresolved D. Germline lookup yields CDR1 SGHAT and CDR2 FQNNGV. The CDR3 is 15 amino acids. Trimming removed 5 bases from V and 3 bases from J, with 14 bases in between.

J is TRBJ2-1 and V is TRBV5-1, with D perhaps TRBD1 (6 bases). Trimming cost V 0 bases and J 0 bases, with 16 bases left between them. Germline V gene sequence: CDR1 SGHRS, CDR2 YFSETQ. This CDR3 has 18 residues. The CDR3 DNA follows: TGCGCCAGCAGCTTGGAAGGGTTGGGGGCAAGCTCCTACAATGAGCAGTTCTTC. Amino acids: CASSLEGLGASSYNEQFF.

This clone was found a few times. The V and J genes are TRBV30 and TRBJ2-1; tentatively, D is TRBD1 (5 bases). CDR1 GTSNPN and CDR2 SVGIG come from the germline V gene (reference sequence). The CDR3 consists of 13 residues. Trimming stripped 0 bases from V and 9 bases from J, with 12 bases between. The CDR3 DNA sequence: TGTGCCTGGAGTGTGGGGATAAGGGGTGAGCAGTTCTTC. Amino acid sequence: CAWSVGIRGEQFF.

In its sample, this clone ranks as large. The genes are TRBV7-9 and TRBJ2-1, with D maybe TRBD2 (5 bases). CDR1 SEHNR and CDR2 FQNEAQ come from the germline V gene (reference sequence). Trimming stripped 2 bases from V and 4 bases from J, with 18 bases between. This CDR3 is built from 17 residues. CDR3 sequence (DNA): TGTGCCAGCAGCTTATTTAGCCGGGGAATAGGGTACAATGAGCAGTTCTTC. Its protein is CASSLFSRGIGYNEQFF.

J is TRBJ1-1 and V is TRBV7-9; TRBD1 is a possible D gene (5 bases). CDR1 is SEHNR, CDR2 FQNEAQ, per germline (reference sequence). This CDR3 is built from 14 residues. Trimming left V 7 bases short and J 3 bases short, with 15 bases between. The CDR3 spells CASKPLGLYTEAFF. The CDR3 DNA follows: TGTGCCAGCAAACCTCTGGGGCTGTACACTGAAGCTTTCTTT. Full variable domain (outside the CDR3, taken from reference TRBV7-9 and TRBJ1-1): DTGVSQNPRHKITKRGQNVTFRCDPISEHNRLYWYRQTLGQGPEFLTYFQNEAQLEKSRLLSDRFSAERPKGSFSTLEIQRTEQGDSAMYLCASKPLGLYTEAFFGQGTRLTVV.